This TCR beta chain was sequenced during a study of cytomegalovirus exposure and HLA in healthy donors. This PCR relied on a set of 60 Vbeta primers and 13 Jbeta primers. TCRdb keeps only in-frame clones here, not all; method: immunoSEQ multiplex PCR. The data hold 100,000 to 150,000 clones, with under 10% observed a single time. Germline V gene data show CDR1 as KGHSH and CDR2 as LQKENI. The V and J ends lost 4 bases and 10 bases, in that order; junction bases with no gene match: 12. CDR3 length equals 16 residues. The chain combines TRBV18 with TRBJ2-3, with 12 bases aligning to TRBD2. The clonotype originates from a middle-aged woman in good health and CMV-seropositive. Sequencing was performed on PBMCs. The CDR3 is CASSQLTSGGSYAQYF. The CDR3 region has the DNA TGTGCCAGCTCACAACTTACTAGCGGGGGGAGTTATGCGCAGTATTTT. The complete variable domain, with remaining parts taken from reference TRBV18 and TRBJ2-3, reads NAGVMQNPRHLVRRRGQEARLRCSPMKGHSHVYWYRQLPEEGLKFMVYLQKENIIDESGMPKERFSAEFPKEGPSILRIQQVVRGDSAAYFCASSQLTSGGSYAQYFGPGTRLTVL.